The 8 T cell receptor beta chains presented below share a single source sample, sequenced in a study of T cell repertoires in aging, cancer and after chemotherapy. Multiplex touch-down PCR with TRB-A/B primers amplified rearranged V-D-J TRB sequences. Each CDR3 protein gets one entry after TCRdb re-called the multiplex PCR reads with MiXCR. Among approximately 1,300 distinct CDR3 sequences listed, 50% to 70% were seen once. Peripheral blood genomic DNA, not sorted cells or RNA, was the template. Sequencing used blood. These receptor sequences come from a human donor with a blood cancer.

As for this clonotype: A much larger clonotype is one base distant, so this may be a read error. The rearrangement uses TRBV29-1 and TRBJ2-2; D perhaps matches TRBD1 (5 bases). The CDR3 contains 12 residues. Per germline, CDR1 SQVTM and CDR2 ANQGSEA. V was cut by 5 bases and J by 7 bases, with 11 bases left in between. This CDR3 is CSVTDSNGELFF. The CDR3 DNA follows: TGCAGCGTTACCGACAGCAACGGGGAGCTGTTTTTT.

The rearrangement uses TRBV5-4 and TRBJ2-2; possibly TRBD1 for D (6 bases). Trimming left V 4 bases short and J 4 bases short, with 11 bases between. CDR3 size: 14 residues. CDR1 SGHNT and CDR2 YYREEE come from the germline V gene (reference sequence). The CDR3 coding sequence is TGTGCCAGCAGCCCAGGGGTCGCCACCGGGGAGCTGTTTTTT. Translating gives CASSPGVATGELFF.

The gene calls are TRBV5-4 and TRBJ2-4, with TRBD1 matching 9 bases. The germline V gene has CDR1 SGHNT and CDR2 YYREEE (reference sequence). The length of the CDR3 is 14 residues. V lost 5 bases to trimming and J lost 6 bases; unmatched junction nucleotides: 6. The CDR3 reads CASSLQGAGNIQYF. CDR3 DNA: TGTGCCAGCAGTCTACAGGGGGCTGGAAACATTCAGTACTTC.

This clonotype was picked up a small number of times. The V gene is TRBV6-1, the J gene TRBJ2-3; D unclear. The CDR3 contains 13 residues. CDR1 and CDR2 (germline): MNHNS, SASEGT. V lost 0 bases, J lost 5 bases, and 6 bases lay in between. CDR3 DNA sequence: TGTGCCAGCAGTGAAGCGCGAGGAGATACGCAGTATTTT. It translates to CASSEARGDTQYF.

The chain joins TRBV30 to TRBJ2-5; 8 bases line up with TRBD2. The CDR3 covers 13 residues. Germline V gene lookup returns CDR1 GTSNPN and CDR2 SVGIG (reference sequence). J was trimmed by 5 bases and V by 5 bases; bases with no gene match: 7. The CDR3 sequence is CAWERGQRETQYF. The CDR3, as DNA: TGTGCCTGGGAGCGGGGGCAGCGGGAGACCCAGTACTTC.

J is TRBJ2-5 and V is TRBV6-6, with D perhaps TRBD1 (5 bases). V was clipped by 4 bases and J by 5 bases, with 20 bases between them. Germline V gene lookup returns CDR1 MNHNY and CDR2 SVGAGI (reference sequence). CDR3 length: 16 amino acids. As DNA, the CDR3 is TGTGCCAGCAGTTCAACGGCACCCAGGGTAGGGGAGACCCAGTACTTC. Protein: CASSSTAPRVGETQYF.

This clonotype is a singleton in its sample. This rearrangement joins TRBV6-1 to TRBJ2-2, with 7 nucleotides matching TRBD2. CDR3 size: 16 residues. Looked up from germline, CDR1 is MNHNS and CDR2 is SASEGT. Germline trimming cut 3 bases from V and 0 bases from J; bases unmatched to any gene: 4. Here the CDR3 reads CASSEGGGANTGELFF. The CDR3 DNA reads TGTGCCAGCAGTGAGGGCGGGGGAGCGAACACCGGGGAGCTGTTTTTT.

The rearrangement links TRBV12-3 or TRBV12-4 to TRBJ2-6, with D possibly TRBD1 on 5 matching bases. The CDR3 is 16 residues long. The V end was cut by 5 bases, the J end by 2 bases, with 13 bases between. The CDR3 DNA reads TGTGCCAGCAGTCCCCTCGAAGGGGCTGGGGCCAACGTCCTGACTTTC. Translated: CASSPLEGAGANVLTF.